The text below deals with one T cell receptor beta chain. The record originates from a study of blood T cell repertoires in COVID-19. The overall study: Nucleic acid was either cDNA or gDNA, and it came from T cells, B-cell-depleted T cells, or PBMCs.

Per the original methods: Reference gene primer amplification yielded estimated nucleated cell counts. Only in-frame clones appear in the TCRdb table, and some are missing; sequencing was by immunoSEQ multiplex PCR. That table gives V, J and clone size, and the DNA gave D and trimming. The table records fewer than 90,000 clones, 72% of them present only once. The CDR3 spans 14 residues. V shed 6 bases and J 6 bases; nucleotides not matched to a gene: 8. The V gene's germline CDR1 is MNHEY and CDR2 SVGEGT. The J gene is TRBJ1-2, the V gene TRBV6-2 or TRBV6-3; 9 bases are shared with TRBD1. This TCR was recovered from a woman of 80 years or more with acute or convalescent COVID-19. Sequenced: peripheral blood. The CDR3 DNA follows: TGTGCCAGCAGCCGACAGGGGGACCCTAATGGCTACACCTTC. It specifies CASSRQGDPNGYTF.